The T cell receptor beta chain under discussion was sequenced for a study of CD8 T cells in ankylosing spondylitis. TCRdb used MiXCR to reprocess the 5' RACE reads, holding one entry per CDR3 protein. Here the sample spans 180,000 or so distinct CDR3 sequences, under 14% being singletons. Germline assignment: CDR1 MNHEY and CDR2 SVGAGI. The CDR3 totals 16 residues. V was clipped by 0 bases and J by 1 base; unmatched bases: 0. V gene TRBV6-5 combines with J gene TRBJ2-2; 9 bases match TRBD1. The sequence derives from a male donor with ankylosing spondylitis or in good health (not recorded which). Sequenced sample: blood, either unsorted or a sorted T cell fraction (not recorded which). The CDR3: CASSYSGQGNTGELFF. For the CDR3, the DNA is TGTGCCAGCAGTTACTCGGGACAGGGGAACACCGGGGAGCTGTTTTTT.